This T cell receptor beta chain stems from a study of OX40 agonist ivuxolimab in advanced cancers. Study-level information: Treatment received earlier with anti-PD-1, anti-PD-L1 or anti-CTLA-4 agents was allowed, and around 36% had some. Findings and caveats of the study: Antigen specificity remained undetermined for the expanded peripheral T cells. Researchers report that CD8+ T cells had, on average, more expanded clones than CD4+.

TCRdb's copy holds only in-frame clones and misses some; the assay was immunoSEQ multiplex PCR. The data contain tens of thousands of clones, over 75% of them singletons. This CDR3 comprises 15 residues. A remark on this clone: Antigen unknown.

Source: CD4+ or CD8+ T cells sorted from blood, taken in a trial of the OX40 agonist ivuxolimab. V gene TRBV12-2 combines with J gene TRBJ1-4. TRBV12-2 is described as a pseudogene. The sequence derives from an adult with an advanced solid tumor such as melanoma, head and neck, liver or kidney cancer. The CDR3: CASRLVRQGGEKLFF. DNA for the CDR3: TGTGCAAGTCGCTTGGTGCGACAGGGAGGGGAAAAACTGTTTTTT.